The source of this TCR beta chain is a study of T cell responses to AZD1222 COVID-19 vaccine. Study information: Second doses that came at about 4 or about 12 weeks were put together.

Study results and limitations: The sample set comprised mostly white British donors with more females, and clonal diversity was possibly underestimated. Seropositive at baseline were only six or seven AZD1222 recipients. Per reports, nearly half of all spike-specific TCRs target regions that are unmutated in variants.

The method was immunoSEQ multiplex PCR; TCRdb's version includes in-frame clones alone and lacks a portion of them. The sample comprises roughly 180,000 clones, less than 95% of which are singletons, and around 0.66% rests with the top ten. As regards this clone: The target antigen is unknown.

The CDR3 covers 14 residues. Germline V gene lookup returns CDR1 LNHDA and CDR2 SQIVND (reference sequence). Trimming shortened V by 6 bases and J by 3 bases, and 12 bases separated the two germline ends. This TCR was sampled from an adult in good health. The J gene is TRBJ1-5, the V gene TRBV19, with D possibly being TRBD1 (5 bases). The sample consisted of peripheral blood, taken on day 0 of AZD1222 vaccination. CDR3 protein: CASRSGRFNQPQHF. CDR3 nucleotide sequence: TGTGCCAGTAGATCAGGGAGATTCAATCAGCCCCAGCATTTT.